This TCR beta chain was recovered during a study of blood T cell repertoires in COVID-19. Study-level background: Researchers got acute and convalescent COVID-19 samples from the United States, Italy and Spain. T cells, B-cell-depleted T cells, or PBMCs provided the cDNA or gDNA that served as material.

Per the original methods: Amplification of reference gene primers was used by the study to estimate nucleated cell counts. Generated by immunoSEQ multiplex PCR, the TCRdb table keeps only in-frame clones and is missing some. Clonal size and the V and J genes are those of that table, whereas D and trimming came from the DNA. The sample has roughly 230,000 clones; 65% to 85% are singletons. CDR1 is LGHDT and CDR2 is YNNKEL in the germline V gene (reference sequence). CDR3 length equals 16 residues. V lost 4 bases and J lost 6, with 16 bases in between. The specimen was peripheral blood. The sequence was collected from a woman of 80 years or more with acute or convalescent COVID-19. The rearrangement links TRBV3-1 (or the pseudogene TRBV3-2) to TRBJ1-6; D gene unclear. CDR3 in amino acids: CASSPAVGYSNSPLHF. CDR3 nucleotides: TGTGCCAGCAGCCCAGCCGTCGGGTACTCTAATTCACCCCTCCACTTT.